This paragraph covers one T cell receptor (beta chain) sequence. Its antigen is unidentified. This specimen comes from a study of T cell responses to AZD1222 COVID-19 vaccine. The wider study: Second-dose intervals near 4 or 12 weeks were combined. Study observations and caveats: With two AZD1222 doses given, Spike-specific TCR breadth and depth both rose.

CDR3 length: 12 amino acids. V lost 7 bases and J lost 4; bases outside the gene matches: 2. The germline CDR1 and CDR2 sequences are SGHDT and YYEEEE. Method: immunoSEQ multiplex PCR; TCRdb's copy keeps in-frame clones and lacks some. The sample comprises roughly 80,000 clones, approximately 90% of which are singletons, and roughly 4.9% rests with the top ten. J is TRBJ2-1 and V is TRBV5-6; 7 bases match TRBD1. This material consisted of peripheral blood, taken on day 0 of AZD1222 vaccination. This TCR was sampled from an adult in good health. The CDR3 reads CASSGQYNEQFF. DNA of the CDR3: TGTGCCAGCTCGGGACAGTACAATGAGCAGTTCTTC.